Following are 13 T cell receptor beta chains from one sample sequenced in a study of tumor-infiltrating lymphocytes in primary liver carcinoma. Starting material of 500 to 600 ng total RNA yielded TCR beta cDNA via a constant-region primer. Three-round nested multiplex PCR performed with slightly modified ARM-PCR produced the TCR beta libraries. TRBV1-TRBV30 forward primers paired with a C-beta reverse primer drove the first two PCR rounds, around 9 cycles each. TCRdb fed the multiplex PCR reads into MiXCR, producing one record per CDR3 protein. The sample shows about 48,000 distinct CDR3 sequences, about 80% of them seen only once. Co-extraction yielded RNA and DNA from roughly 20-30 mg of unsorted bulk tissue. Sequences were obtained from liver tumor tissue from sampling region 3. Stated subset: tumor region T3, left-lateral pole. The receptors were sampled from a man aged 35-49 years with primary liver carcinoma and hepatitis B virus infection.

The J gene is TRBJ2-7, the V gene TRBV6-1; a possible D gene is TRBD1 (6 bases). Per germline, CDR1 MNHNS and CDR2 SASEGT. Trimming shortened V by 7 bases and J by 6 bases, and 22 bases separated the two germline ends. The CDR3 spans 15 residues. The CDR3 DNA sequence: TGTGCCAGCACCCCCCGAAGGGGGTCGATACTCGAGCAGTACTTC. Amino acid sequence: CASTPRRGSILEQYF.

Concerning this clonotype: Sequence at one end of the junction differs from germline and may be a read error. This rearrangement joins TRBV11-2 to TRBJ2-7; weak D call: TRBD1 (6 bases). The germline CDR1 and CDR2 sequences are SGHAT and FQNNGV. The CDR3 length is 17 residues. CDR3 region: CASSLDFGTPDSYELYF. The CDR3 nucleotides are TGTGCCAGCAGCTTAGACTTCGGGACACCCGACTCCTACGAGCTGTACTTC.

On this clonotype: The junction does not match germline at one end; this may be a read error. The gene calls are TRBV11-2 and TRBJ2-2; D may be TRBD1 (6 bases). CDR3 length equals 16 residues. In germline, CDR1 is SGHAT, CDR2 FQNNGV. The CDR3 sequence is CVGSSRQASNTGELFF. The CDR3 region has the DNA TGTGTCGGCAGCTCCAGACAGGCTTCGAACACCGGGGAGTTGTTTTTT. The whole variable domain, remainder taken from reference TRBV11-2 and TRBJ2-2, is EAGVAQSPRYKIIEKRQSVAFWCNPISGHATLYWYQQILGQGPKLLIQFQNNGVVDDSQLPKDRFSAERLKGVDSTLKIQPAKLEDSAVYLCVGSSRQASNTGELFFGEGSRLTVL.

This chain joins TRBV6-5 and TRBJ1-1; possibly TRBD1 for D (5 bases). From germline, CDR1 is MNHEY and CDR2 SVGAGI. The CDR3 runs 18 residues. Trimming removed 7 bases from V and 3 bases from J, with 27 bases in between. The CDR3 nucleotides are TGTGCCAGCACCCCACACAAGTTGGGGAAGGGGCTGGACACTGAAGCTTTCTTT. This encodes CASTPHKLGKGLDTEAFF.

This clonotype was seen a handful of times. Written as DNA, the CDR3 is TGTGCCAGCAGCCCATTCGATCGGAATCAGCCCCAGCATTTT. The encoded protein is CASSPFDRNQPQHF. The chain recombines TRBV7-2 with TRBJ1-5; D is uncertain. V was cut by 5 bases and J by 4 bases, with 12 bases left in between. The CDR3 totals 14 residues. Per germline, CDR1 SGHTA and CDR2 FQGNSA.

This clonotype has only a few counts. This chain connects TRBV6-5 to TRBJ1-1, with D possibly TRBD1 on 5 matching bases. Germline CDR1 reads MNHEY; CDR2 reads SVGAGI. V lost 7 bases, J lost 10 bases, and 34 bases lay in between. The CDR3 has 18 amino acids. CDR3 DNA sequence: TGTGCCAGCACCCCACACAGGTTGGGGAAGGGGCTGAACGCTGTAGCTTTCTTT. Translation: CASTPHRLGKGLNAVAFF.

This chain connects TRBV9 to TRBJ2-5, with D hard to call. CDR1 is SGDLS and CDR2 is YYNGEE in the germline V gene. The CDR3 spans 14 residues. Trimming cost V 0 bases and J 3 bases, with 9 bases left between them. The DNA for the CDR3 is TGTGCCAGCAGCGTAGGCATAGTGGAAGAGACCCAGTACTTC. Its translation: CASSVGIVEETQYF.

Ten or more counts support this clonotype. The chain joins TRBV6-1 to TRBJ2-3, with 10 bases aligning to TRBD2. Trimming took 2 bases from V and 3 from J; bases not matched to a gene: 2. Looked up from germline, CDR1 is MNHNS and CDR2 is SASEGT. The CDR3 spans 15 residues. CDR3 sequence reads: CASSELAGETDTQYF. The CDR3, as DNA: TGTGCCAGCAGTGAACTAGCGGGAGAGACAGATACGCAGTATTTT.

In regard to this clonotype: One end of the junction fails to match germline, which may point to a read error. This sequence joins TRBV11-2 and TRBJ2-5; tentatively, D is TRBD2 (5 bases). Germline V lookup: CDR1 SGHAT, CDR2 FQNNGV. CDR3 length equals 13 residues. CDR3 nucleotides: TGTACCAGCAGCTTAGATTTTCTGGAGGCCCAGTATTTC. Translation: CTSSLDFLEAQYF.

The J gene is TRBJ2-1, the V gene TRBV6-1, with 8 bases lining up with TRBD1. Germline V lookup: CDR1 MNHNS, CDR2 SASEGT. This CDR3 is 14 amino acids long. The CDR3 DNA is TGTACTAGCAGAGAATGGCAGGGGGCGGATGAGCAGTTCTTC. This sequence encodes CTSREWQGADEQFF.

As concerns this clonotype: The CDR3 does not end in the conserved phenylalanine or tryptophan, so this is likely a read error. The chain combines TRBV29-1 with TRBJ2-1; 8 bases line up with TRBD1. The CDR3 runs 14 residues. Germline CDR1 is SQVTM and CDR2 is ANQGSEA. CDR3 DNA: TGTAGCGGATTGCCGGGACAGGCGGTGGATGAGCAGTTCTAC. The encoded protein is CSGLPGQAVDEQFY.

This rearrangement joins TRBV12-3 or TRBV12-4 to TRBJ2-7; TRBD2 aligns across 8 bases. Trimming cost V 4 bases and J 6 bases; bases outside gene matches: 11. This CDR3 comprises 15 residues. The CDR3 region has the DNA TGTGCCAGCAGTTCGAGGGCGCGAGCGGGAGTCGAGCAGTACTTC. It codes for CASSSRARAGVEQYF.

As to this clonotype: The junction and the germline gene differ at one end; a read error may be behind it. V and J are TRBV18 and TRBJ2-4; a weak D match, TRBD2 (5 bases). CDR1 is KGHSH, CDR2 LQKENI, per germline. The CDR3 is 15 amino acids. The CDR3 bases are TGTGCCAGCCCACCATTCACTAGGGACAAAAACATTCAGTACTTC. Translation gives CASPPFTRDKNIQYF.